The clone carrying this T cell receptor beta chain appeared a single time. Its cognate antigen is unknown. The sample is drawn from a study of T cell responses to AZD1222 COVID-19 vaccine. Whole-study findings and limits: An increase in Spike-specific TCR breadth and depth was observed after two AZD1222 doses. Donors were largely white British and mainly female; clonal diversity was possibly underestimated. There were vaccine-associated CD4 TCRs across spike, dominant at 160-218 and 743-854.

The assay was immunoSEQ multiplex PCR, and TCRdb's table has in-frame clones only and misses some. The sample has more than 95,000 clones, roughly 90% seen once. V was clipped by 0 bases and J by 7 bases, with 14 bases between them. The CDR3 contains 15 residues. Looked up from germline, CDR1 is LGHDT and CDR2 is YNNKEL (reference sequence). The clonotype was recovered from an adult in good health. This sequence joins TRBV3-1 (or the pseudogene TRBV3-2) and TRBJ2-3, with D perhaps matching TRBD2 (5 bases). This material consisted of peripheral blood, taken on day 0 of AZD1222 vaccination. This chain's CDR3 is CASSQDFTRSHTQYF. The DNA of the CDR3 is TGTGCCAGCAGCCAAGATTTCACTAGAAGTCATACGCAGTATTTT.